The T cell receptor beta chain under discussion was sequenced for a study of blood T cell repertoires in COVID-19. Study-level information: The samples span acute and convalescent COVID-19 from the United States, Italy and Spain. From T cells, B-cell-depleted T cells, or PBMCs came the material, which was cDNA or gDNA.

In the authors' methods: For nucleated cells, counts were estimated from reference gene primer amplification. Produced via immunoSEQ multiplex PCR; TCRdb's table is partial and in-frame only. Clone size and the V and J calls come from that table; the DNA yielded D and trimming. The sample contains some 150,000 clones, 80% to 90% of which appear only once. This clone has just one count. The sequencing sample was made of peripheral blood. This TCR was recovered from a woman in her 40s with acute or convalescent COVID-19.

The CDR3 DNA reads TGTGCCAGCGCCCCCAGGAGGGCGACGGGCATGTCGGAGACCCAGTACTTC. Translating it yields CASAPRRATGMSETQYF. The chain links TRBV4-2 to TRBJ2-5, with D maybe TRBD2 (6 bases). V dropped 8 bases and J dropped 5 bases, with 27 bases sitting between them. The CDR3 runs 17 residues. Germline-derived CDR1 and CDR2 are LGHNA and YNFKEQ.